This T cell receptor beta chain was documented in a study of glioma-infiltrating T cells. Study-wide context: Presurgical dexamethasone in glioma patients lasted six or fewer days.

Study outcomes and limitations: A blood CDR3 motif signature was depleted in highly divergent patients. Gliomas, especially low-grade, showed above-expected tissue-blood divergence; non-neoplastic patients showed below.

Amplification of TCR alpha and beta CDR3 regions from RNA used iRepertoire nested multiplex PCR. TCRdb reprocessed the multiplex PCR reads with MiXCR, giving one entry per CDR3 protein. The data contain more than 300,000 distinct CDR3 sequences, approximately 42% of them singletons. As to this clonotype: Antigen: not known. No conserved phenylalanine or tryptophan is present at the end of the CDR3, so a read error is the likely explanation.

CDR1 is SNHLY and CDR2 is FYNNEI in the germline V gene. The CDR3 contains 14 residues. V lost 3 bases and J lost 3; bases outside the gene matches: 2. The chain employs TRBV2 and TRBJ1-2, with TRBD1 matching over 9 bases. The source is a human donor with low-grade glioma or glioblastoma, undergoing nonglioma brain surgery, or in good health (not recorded which). Sample: glioma tissue, nonneoplastic brain tissue, or PBMCs (not recorded which). The CDR3 region is CASSEGTGYYGYTL. Written as DNA, the CDR3 is TGTGCCAGCAGTGAGGGGACAGGGTACTATGGCTACACCCTC.